The T cell receptor beta chain under discussion was sequenced for a study of control samples from healthy donors and cancer patients. Sequencing used immunoSEQ multiplex PCR; TCRdb keeps in-frame clones, though not all of them. The table includes approximately 80,000 clones, more than 70% detected once. Germline V gene data show CDR1 as SGHDN and CDR2 as FVKESK. This CDR3 has 13 amino acids. The germline V and J ends were trimmed by 9 bases and 0 bases, with 11 bases remaining between them. Sequenced sample: blood. The TCR originated in a woman in her forties or fifties in good health. The chain uses TRBV14 and TRBJ1-1; D uncertain. Written as DNA, the CDR3 is TGTGCCAGTTCACAGTTCATGAACACTGAAGCTTTCTTT. This encodes CASSQFMNTEAFF.